This T cell receptor beta chain was identified in a study of blood T cell repertoires in COVID-19. This clone was seen a few times. The assay was immunoSEQ multiplex PCR, and TCRdb's table has in-frame clones only and misses some. The sample has more than 200,000 clones, approximately 80% seen once. Study members were between about 18 and 100 years old and lived in around 24 US regions. Clinical history reported by participants formed the basis on which cohorts were assigned. In Cohort 3, a recovered donor had either two negative PCRs, clearance, or symptom resolution. The material sequenced was PBMCs or T cells enriched from blood (not recorded which). The receptor was derived from a man in his sixties who had recovered from COVID-19.

CDR3 residues: CASSSKQAANTGELFF. The CDR3 nucleotides read TGTGCCAGCAGCTCGAAACAGGCTGCGAACACCGGGGAGCTGTTTTTT. The chain has TRBV7-9 and TRBJ2-2, with a tentative D call TRBD1 (5 bases). With 4 bases removed from V and 0 bases from J, the gap between germline ends came to 12 bases. CDR3 length: 16 amino acids. CDR1 and CDR2 from the germline V gene are SEHNR and FQNEAQ (reference sequence).